Below, 21 T cell receptor beta chains from the same sample are listed, as sequenced in a study of control samples from healthy donors and cancer patients (TCRdb year 2020). Preparation of the library involved the immunoSEQ multiplex PCR assay. Imported from immuneACCESS, the table was reduced by TCRdb to in-frame sequences with V and J called. These copies leave out some clones; in studies compared against another copy, an unresolved V gene accounts for under half, and the cause of the remainder is not known. The table of this sample itemizes about 200,000 clones. The ten largest make up less than 2.5% of the sample. Sequenced material: blood. These receptors were taken from a woman aged 25 to 39 in good health.

This chain uses TRBV25-1 with TRBJ1-6; D gene uncertain. V was cut by 3 bases and J by 6 bases, with 3 bases left in between. Germline V gene sequence: CDR1 MGHDK, CDR2 SYGVNS. This CDR3 contains 12 residues. CDR3 nucleotides: TGTGCCAGCAGTGACCCTAATTCACCCCTCCACTTT. Encoded protein: CASSDPNSPLHF.

The chain joins TRBV10-1 to TRBJ1-3; D gene ambiguous. Trimming removed 3 bases from V and 0 bases from J, with 15 bases in between. CDR3 length equals 17 residues. Germline CDR1 reads WNHNN; CDR2 reads SYGVQD (reference sequence). Here the CDR3 reads CASSDPRSIFSGNTIYF. CDR3 bases: TGCGCCAGCAGTGATCCAAGGTCGATCTTCTCTGGAAACACCATATATTTT.

The chain's CDR3 is CASSLPRQNYGYTF. The CDR3 bases are TGTGCCAGCAGTCTCCCAAGACAGAACTATGGCTACACCTTC. The chain carries TRBV28 and TRBJ1-2; D may be TRBD1 (5 bases). V was pared by 5 bases and J by 2 bases, with 12 bases between. The germline V gene encodes CDR1 MDHEN and CDR2 SYDVKM. There are 14 residues in the CDR3.

A word on this clone: This specimen includes other DNA sequences encoding the same CDR3. The CDR3 coding sequence is TGTGCCAGCAGCTTAACAGGGGGCACAGATACGCAGTATTTT. Residues: CASSLTGGTDTQYF. The chain recombines TRBV7-3 with TRBJ2-3; a possible D gene is TRBD1 (5 bases). V lost 0 bases, J lost 1 base, and 5 bases lay in between. The CDR3 is 14 amino acids. Germline V gene lookup returns CDR1 SGHTA and CDR2 FQGTGA.

This chain joins TRBV7-9 and TRBJ1-6; D remains unclear. Germline V gene lookup returns CDR1 SEHNR and CDR2 FQNEAQ (reference sequence). This CDR3 contains 12 residues. V was cut by 4 bases and J by 12 bases, with 10 bases left in between. The CDR3 bases are TGTGCCAGCAGCTCTGAGCGTTTACCCCTCCACTTT. It is translated as CASSSERLPLHF.

This chain joins TRBV5-1 and TRBJ1-4; D is perhaps TRBD1 (6 bases). From germline, CDR1 is SGHRS and CDR2 YFSETQ. Trimming took 2 bases from V and 7 from J, leaving 21 bases between them. The CDR3 contains 17 residues. CDR3 in amino acids: CASSFTTYRAIGEKLFF. DNA of the CDR3: TGCGCCAGCAGCTTCACTACCTACAGGGCAATTGGTGAAAAACTGTTTTTT.

The DNA for the CDR3 is TGTGCCAGTAGTATAGGGGGGGGACAGGGCTACTATAGCAATCAGCCCCAGCATTTT. As protein: CASSIGGGQGYYSNQPQHF. The V and J genes are TRBV19 and TRBJ1-5, with 9 bases identical to TRBD1. J gave up 0 bases and V 1 base, and 10 bases lay outside the gene matches. Germline values: CDR1 LNHDA, CDR2 SQIVND (reference sequence). This CDR3 has 19 amino acids.

The chain is built from TRBV5-1 and TRBJ2-5; a weak D match, TRBD2 (5 bases). Per germline, CDR1 SGHRS and CDR2 YFSETQ. V lost 6 bases and J lost 2, with 11 bases in between. The CDR3 has 13 amino acids. The CDR3 nucleotides are TGCGCCAGCAAGGGCGGGCCACAAGAGACCCAGTACTTC. This encodes CASKGGPQETQYF. Full variable domain (missing parts from reference TRBV5-1 and TRBJ2-5): KAGVTQTPRYLIKTRGQQVTLSCSPISGHRSVSWYQQTPGQGLQFLFEYFSETQRNKGNFPGRFSGRQFSNSRSEMNVSTLELGDSALYLCASKGGPQETQYFGPGTRLLVL.

Note on this clone: This specimen includes other DNA sequences encoding the same CDR3. The V call is TRBV3-1 (or the pseudogene TRBV3-2), the J call TRBJ2-7; D remains unclear. V was shortened by 1 base and J by 5 bases, with 3 bases between the two germline ends. The CDR3 is 11 residues long. From germline, CDR1 is LGHDT and CDR2 YNNKEL (reference sequence). This chain's CDR3 is CASSQGHEQYF. The CDR3 nucleotides are TGTGCCAGCAGCCAAGGCCACGAGCAGTACTTC.

The chain combines TRBV5-1 with TRBJ1-2; D perhaps matches TRBD1 (5 bases). V was pared by 2 bases and J by 0 bases, with 11 bases between. This CDR3 spans 15 amino acids. CDR1 and CDR2 (germline): SGHRS, YFSETQ. The CDR3 bases are TGCGCCAGCAGCTTTTGGGGCATCGCTAACTATGGCTACACCTTC. Amino acid sequence: CASSFWGIANYGYTF. The entire variable domain, with the rest obtained from reference TRBV5-1 and TRBJ1-2, is as follows: KAGVTQTPRYLIKTRGQQVTLSCSPISGHRSVSWYQQTPGQGLQFLFEYFSETQRNKGNFPGRFSGRQFSNSRSEMNVSTLELGDSALYLCASSFWGIANYGYTFGSGTRLTVV.

The chain links TRBV24-1 to TRBJ2-3; D uncertain. Looked up from germline, CDR1 is KGHDR and CDR2 is SFDVKD. V lost 4 bases and J 2 bases, leaving 6 bases between the germline ends. The CDR3 is 13 amino acids. The CDR3 loop reads CATSDPDTDTQYF. For the CDR3, the DNA is TGTGCCACCAGTGACCCTGACACAGATACGCAGTATTTT.

This chain connects TRBV5-1 to TRBJ2-7, with D perhaps TRBD1 (5 bases). CDR3 size: 14 residues. Looked up from germline, CDR1 is SGHRS and CDR2 is YFSETQ. Trimming cost V 0 bases and J 2 bases, with 9 bases left between them. The CDR3 loop reads CASSLGDSPYEQYF. The CDR3 DNA sequence: TGCGCCAGCAGCTTGGGAGACAGTCCCTACGAGCAGTACTTC.

This chain uses TRBV11-2 with TRBJ1-6; maybe TRBD1 (5 bases). Trimming shortened V by 4 bases and J by 5 bases, and 18 bases separated the two germline ends. The germline CDR1 and CDR2 sequences are SGHAT and FQNNGV. This CDR3 is built from 17 residues. Here the CDR3 reads CASSSSTASHHNSPLHF. DNA of the CDR3: TGTGCCAGCAGCTCATCGACAGCCTCACATCATAATTCACCCCTCCACTTT.

The CDR3 is CASSWGQENTGELFF. The CDR3 nucleotides are TGTGCCAGCAGCTGGGGACAGGAGAACACCGGGGAGCTGTTTTTT. The chain uses TRBV5-6 and TRBJ2-2, with TRBD1 matching over 8 bases. Germline CDR1 SGHDT, CDR2 YYEEEE. V dropped 3 bases and J dropped 1; count of bases not matched to a gene: 2. This CDR3 is built from 15 residues. Combining the CDR3 with reference TRBV5-6 and TRBJ2-2 gives the whole variable domain DAGVTQSPTHLIKTRGQQVTLRCSPKSGHDTVSWYQQALGQGPQFIFQYYEEEERQRGNFPDRFSGHQFPNYSSELNVNALLLGDSALYLCASSWGQENTGELFFGEGSRLTVL.

This chain joins TRBV7-9 and TRBJ2-7, with a possible D match to TRBD1 (6 bases). Germline CDR1 SEHNR, CDR2 FQNEAQ (reference sequence). The CDR3 has 13 amino acids. V gave up 5 bases and J gave up 7 bases, with 15 bases separating them. This chain's CDR3 is CASSTPTGQEQYF. The CDR3 coding sequence is TGTGCCAGCAGCACGCCTACAGGGCAAGAGCAGTACTTC.

The chain has TRBV2 and TRBJ1-2; 8 nucleotides align to TRBD1. CDR3 length: 18 residues. J gave up 8 bases and V 2 bases, and 19 bases lay outside the gene matches. The germline V gene has CDR1 SNHLY and CDR2 FYNNEI. The CDR3: CASSEPGQGRKGVFGYTF. In DNA form, the CDR3 reads TGTGCCAGCAGTGAACCAGGACAGGGCCGCAAGGGGGTCTTCGGCTACACCTTC. Combining the CDR3 with reference TRBV2 and TRBJ1-2 gives the whole variable domain EPEVTQTPSHQVTQMGQEVILRCVPISNHLYFYWYRQILGQKVEFLVSFYNNEISEKSEIFDDQFSVERPDGSNFTLKIRSTKLEDSAMYFCASSEPGQGRKGVFGYTFGSGTRLTVV.

The chain employs TRBV7-2 and TRBJ1-3, with no clear D. The CDR3 is made up of 13 amino acids. Germline V gives CDR1 SGHTA, CDR2 FQGNSA. The V end lost 3 bases, the J end lost 5 bases, and 8 bases lay between the germline ends. The CDR3 nucleotides are TGTGCCAGCAGCTTCGTTGAGAGAAACACCATATATTTT. Its translation: CASSFVERNTIYF.

V usage is TRBV6-4 and J usage is TRBJ1-1; D is perhaps TRBD1 (5 bases). The CDR3 length is 12 residues. Germline CDR1 reads MRHNA; CDR2 reads SNTAGT. V lost 6 bases and J lost 8, with 13 bases in between. The CDR3 region has the DNA TGTGCCAGCAGCGACCGGGGGGGAGAAGCTTTCTTT. Protein product: CASSDRGGEAFF.

About this clone itself: The junction does not match germline at one end; this may be a read error. Other DNA sequences in the same sample also yield this CDR3. The V call is TRBV7-2, the J call TRBJ2-7, with 8 positions matching TRBD1. In germline, CDR1 is SGHTA, CDR2 FQGNSA. This CDR3 has 15 amino acids. The CDR3 DNA sequence: TGCGCCAGCAGCCCTAGGACAGGGAACTCCTACGAGCAGTACTTC. Residues: CASSPRTGNSYEQYF.

V is TRBV6-5 and J is TRBJ1-4, with D tentatively TRBD1 (5 bases). CDR1 and CDR2 from the germline V gene are MNHEY and SVGAGI. V lost 2 bases and J 8 bases, leaving 12 bases between the germline ends. The CDR3 runs to 14 residues. The CDR3 sequence is CASSYQTGGEKLFF. CDR3 bases: TGTGCCAGCAGTTACCAAACGGGGGGGGAAAAACTGTTTTTT.

The chain carries TRBV10-3 and TRBJ1-2; 10 bases map to TRBD1. V shed 2 bases, J shed 5 bases, and the junction held 2 bases outside the gene matches. The CDR3 is 14 amino acids. From germline, CDR1 is ENHRY and CDR2 SYGVKD. As DNA, the CDR3 is TGTGCCATCAGTGAGGGACAGGGGGTATATGGCTACACCTTC. It translates to CAISEGQGVYGYTF.